This entry lists 19 T cell receptor beta chains sequenced from one sample in a study of CD8+ T cells in alopecia areata. Extraction and reverse transcription of RNA yielded cDNA as the sequencing template. Clones were sequenced by immunoSEQ multiplex PCR, and TCRdb holds only the in-frame ones, with some missing. Found here are 100,000 to 150,000 clones, around 60% of them singletons; the top ten hold 3.5% to 5%. The source material was CD4+ T cells sorted from blood, sampled at week 0. These receptors all come from a human donor with alopecia areata.

The chain recombines TRBV19 with TRBJ1-1, with D uncertain. Germline CDR1 reads LNHDA; CDR2 reads SQIVND (reference sequence). The CDR3 extends over 14 amino acids. V dropped 1 base and J dropped 0 bases, with 6 bases sitting between them. The CDR3 sequence is CASSIGRVNTEAFF. CDR3 in DNA: TGTGCCAGTAGTATAGGTCGAGTGAACACTGAAGCTTTCTTT.

The rearrangement links TRBV5-1 to TRBJ2-6; no clear D. V was clipped by 0 bases and J by 3 bases, with 4 bases between them. CDR1 and CDR2 from the germline V gene are SGHRS and YFSETQ. The CDR3 loop spans 14 amino acids. CDR3 sequence (DNA): TGCGCCAGCAGCTTGGAAGGTGGGGCCAACGTCCTGACTTTC. Its translation: CASSLEGGANVLTF.

The J gene is TRBJ1-2, the V gene TRBV5-1; D remains ambiguous. Germline CDR1 SGHRS, CDR2 YFSETQ. Trimming left V 0 bases short and J 7 bases short, with 13 bases between. The CDR3 has 14 amino acids. CDR3 DNA: TGCGCCAGCAGCTTGGGAGTCGACCTATCTGGCTACACCTTC. Translation: CASSLGVDLSGYTF.

The gene calls are TRBV7-2 and TRBJ1-1; 7 bases line up with TRBD1. This CDR3 region has 15 residues. In germline, CDR1 is SGHTA, CDR2 FQGNSA. After removal of 5 bases from V and 4 bases from J, the junction contained 10 bases not matched to a gene. CDR3 coding DNA: TGTGCCAGCAGCCCGCGGACAGGTCCCGCCACTGAAGCTTTCTTT. This encodes CASSPRTGPATEAFF.

The genes are TRBV30 and TRBJ2-3; D unresolved. The CDR3 consists of 14 residues. V was cut by 3 bases and J by 4 bases, with 14 bases left in between. The germline gives CDR1 GTSNPN, CDR2 SVGIG (reference sequence). DNA of the CDR3: TGTGCCTGGAGCTCCTCGCCCGTTGCAGATACGCAGTATTTT. Protein: CAWSSSPVADTQYF.

A few counts support this clone. CDR3 coding DNA: TGTGCCAGCTCACCAGACGGAAACACCATATATTTT. Protein sequence: CASSPDGNTIYF. The V call is TRBV18, the J call TRBJ1-3; no clear D gene. With 2 bases removed from V and 4 bases from J, the gap between germline ends came to 3 bases. The CDR3 has 12 residues. Germline V gives CDR1 KGHSH, CDR2 LQKENI.

V gene TRBV4-1 combines with J gene TRBJ1-2; 10 nucleotides agree with TRBD1. Germline V gene data show CDR1 as MGHRA and CDR2 as YSYEKL. J was trimmed by 8 bases and V by 0 bases; bases with no gene match: 3. This CDR3 region has 14 residues. The CDR3 nucleotides read TGCGCCAGCAGCCAAGAGGGACAGGGGTACGGCTACACCTTC. Amino acid sequence: CASSQEGQGYGYTF.

V and J are TRBV6-4 and TRBJ2-7; no clear D gene. This CDR3 comprises 13 residues. Deletions cut 3 bases from V and 2 bases from J, with 8 bases between. The germline gives CDR1 MRHNA, CDR2 SNTAGT. The CDR3 spells CASSEAYPYEQYF. The CDR3 DNA is TGTGCCAGCAGTGAAGCCTACCCCTACGAGCAGTACTTC.

This clone was seen a few times. The chain couples TRBV4-1 to TRBJ2-6, with TRBD2 matching over 7 bases. The CDR3 covers 16 residues. V gave up 1 base and J gave up 0 bases; unmatched junction bases: 0. CDR1 MGHRA and CDR2 YSYEKL come from the germline V gene. The CDR3 sequence: CASSQVAGSGANVLTF. In DNA, the CDR3 is TGCGCCAGCAGCCAAGTAGCGGGCTCTGGGGCCAACGTCCTGACTTTC.

V usage is TRBV27 and J usage is TRBJ1-4, with TRBD1 identical over 8 bases. V dropped 0 bases and J dropped 4; count of bases not matched to a gene: 10. Per the germline V gene, CDR1 is MNHEY and CDR2 is SMNVEV (reference sequence). CDR3 length equals 18 residues. The CDR3 DNA is TGTGCCAGCAGTTTATCGATCGGACAGGGTCCGGATAATGAAAAACTGTTTTTT. It encodes CASSLSIGQGPDNEKLFF.

This clone is termed medium-sized. This chain joins TRBV5-4 and TRBJ2-2, with D perhaps TRBD2 (6 bases). Germline values: CDR1 SGHNT, CDR2 YYREEE (reference sequence). V lost 5 bases and J 2 bases, leaving 7 bases between the germline ends. CDR3 size: 13 residues. The CDR3 region has the DNA TGTGCCAGCAGACTAGCAAACACCGGGGAGCTGTTTTTT. Translated: CASRLANTGELFF.

In DNA form, the CDR3 reads TGTGCCAGCCAAGCTCTAGGCGTAGCCAAAAACATTCAGTACTTC. The encoded protein is CASQALGVAKNIQYF. This sequence joins TRBV19 and TRBJ2-4; D not resolved. The V gene's germline CDR1 is LNHDA and CDR2 SQIVND (reference sequence). This CDR3 spans 15 amino acids. V shed 9 bases and J shed 0 bases, with 15 bases lying between them.

The V call is TRBV10-3, the J call TRBJ1-5; 8 positions agree with TRBD1. V lost 2 bases, J lost 7 bases, and 7 bases stayed unmatched. CDR1 is ENHRY and CDR2 is SYGVKD in the germline V gene. This CDR3 has 15 amino acids. The CDR3 DNA reads TGTGCCATCAGTGAGGGGACAGGACTACTACAGCCCCAGCATTTT. As protein: CAISEGTGLLQPQHF.

The gene calls are TRBV7-2 and TRBJ2-3; the D gene is possibly TRBD2 (6 bases). Between the trimmed V and J ends, which lost 3 bases and 2 bases, there was a span of 18 bases. The germline CDR1 and CDR2 sequences are SGHTA and FQGNSA. The length of the CDR3 is 17 residues. The CDR3 nucleotides are TGTGCCAGCAGCTTTTTGACCGGGACTTCTTTCACAGATACGCAGTATTTT. This translates into CASSFLTGTSFTDTQYF.

The rearrangement links TRBV7-2 to TRBJ2-3; 7 nucleotides line up with TRBD2. The junction had 10 bases not matched to a gene; V was cut back by 0 bases and J by 1 base. This CDR3 is built from 18 residues. Germline CDR1 SGHTA, CDR2 FQGNSA. This CDR3 reads CASSLAAGHRGGTDTQYF. CDR3 DNA: TGTGCCAGCAGCTTAGCGGCGGGCCACCGGGGGGGCACAGATACGCAGTATTTT.

CDR3 sequence reads: CASSYIGGTQYF. The CDR3 DNA sequence: TGTGCCAGCAGTTACATAGGAGGGACCCAGTACTTC. This rearrangement joins TRBV6-5 to TRBJ2-5, with D possibly being TRBD2 (5 bases). CDR1 and CDR2 from the germline V gene are MNHEY and SVGAGI. CDR3 length equals 12 residues. Trimming took 2 bases from V and 7 from J, leaving 8 bases between them.

The J gene is TRBJ2-3, the V gene TRBV10-3; TRBD2 matches 15 bases. The CDR3 runs to 16 residues. With V trimmed by 6 bases and J by 6 bases, 7 bases remained unmatched. The germline V gene has CDR1 ENHRY and CDR2 SYGVKD. The CDR3 DNA reads TGTGCCATCAGGGGACTAGCGGGAGGAGTTGTCGATACGCAGTATTTT. Its translation: CAIRGLAGGVVDTQYF.

The sample holds a few counts of this clone. This chain uses TRBV2 with TRBJ2-3; 9 bases line up with TRBD2. Unmatched junction bases numbered 8, after V lost 6 bases and J lost 7 bases. The CDR3 loop spans 14 amino acids. Per germline, CDR1 SNHLY and CDR2 FYNNEI. CDR3 sequence reads: CASSELAGTNTQYF. The CDR3 bases are TGTGCCAGCAGCGAGCTAGCGGGAACAAATACGCAGTATTTT.

The V gene is TRBV7-9, the J gene TRBJ1-1; D not certain. The CDR3 is 13 residues long. Deletions cut 5 bases from V and 4 bases from J, with 11 bases between. Germline values: CDR1 SEHNR, CDR2 FQNEAQ (reference sequence). The CDR3: CASSIKVPTEAFF. As DNA, the CDR3 is TGTGCCAGCAGCATAAAAGTTCCCACTGAAGCTTTCTTT.